The 20 T cell receptor beta chains in this list originate from one sample, sequenced in a study of CD8 T cells in Susac syndrome. A quantity of about 0.5 to 1 ug RNA underwent reverse transcription using random hexamers. Each CDR3 protein gets one entry after TCRdb re-called the immunoSEQ multiplex PCR reads with MiXCR. The data show roughly 140,000 distinct CDR3 sequences, approximately 95% seen once. The sequenced sample consisted of CD4+ T cells from PBMCs. These receptors all stem from a human donor with Susac syndrome.

This chain links TRBV13 with TRBJ1-1; the D gene is possibly TRBD1 (6 bases). V lost 5 bases and J 0 bases, leaving 16 bases between the germline ends. The CDR3 length is 16 residues. Germline loops: CDR1 PRHDT, CDR2 FYEKMQ (reference sequence). The CDR3 here is CASSERGKRMNTEAFF. The CDR3 DNA follows: TGTGCCAGCAGCGAGAGGGGGAAACGGATGAACACTGAAGCTTTCTTT.

The rearrangement uses TRBV29-1 and TRBJ2-3; 7 positions match TRBD1. The CDR3 is 16 amino acids. The trim removed 8 bases at V and 3 bases at J, leaving 17 bases unmatched. Germline values: CDR1 SQVTM, CDR2 ANQGSEA. The CDR3 region has the DNA TGCAGCACCCAAGGGGGCAGGGACCGAGGGACAGATACGCAGTATTTT. Its protein is CSTQGGRDRGTDTQYF.

This chain connects TRBV15 to TRBJ2-3, with a weak D call TRBD2 (6 bases). Trimming shortened V by 0 bases and J by 0 bases, and 7 bases separated the two germline ends. The CDR3 covers 15 residues. Germline V CDR1 and CDR2: LNHNV, YYDKDF (reference sequence). DNA for the CDR3: TGTGCCACCAGCAGAGATGGGGGGAGCACAGATACGCAGTATTTT. It encodes CATSRDGGSTDTQYF. The whole variable domain, remainder taken from reference TRBV15 and TRBJ2-3, is DAMVIQNPRYQVTQFGKPVTLSCSQTLNHNVMYWYQQKSSQAPKLLFHYYDKDFNNEADTPDNFQSRRPNTSFCFLDIRSPGLGDTAMYLCATSRDGGSTDTQYFGPGTRLTVL.

The chain links TRBV7-3 to TRBJ2-2; 11 bases map to TRBD2. The germline CDR1 and CDR2 sequences are SGHTA and FQGTGA. This CDR3 has 18 amino acids. The J segment lost 0 bases and the V segment lost 5 bases, leaving 8 bases of the junction unmatched. Written as DNA, the CDR3 is TGTGCCAGCAGCCCGAGGACTAGCGGGCCGACGAACACCGGGGAGCTGTTTTTT. It yields the protein CASSPRTSGPTNTGELFF. Variable domain in full (rest from reference TRBV7-3 and TRBJ2-2): GAGVSQTPSNKVTEKGKYVELRCDPISGHTALYWYRQSLGQGPEFLIYFQGTGAADDSGLPNDRFFAVRPEGSVSTLKIQRTERGDSAVYLCASSPRTSGPTNTGELFFGEGSRLTVL.

The chain employs TRBV18 and TRBJ2-3; D possibly corresponds to TRBD2 (6 bases). In germline, CDR1 is KGHSH, CDR2 LQKENI. The CDR3 runs 15 residues. With 3 bases removed from V and 0 bases from J, the gap between germline ends came to 10 bases. The CDR3, as DNA: TGTGCCAGCTCACCCGAGGACTATAGCACAGATACGCAGTATTTT. Translated: CASSPEDYSTDTQYF.

This sequence joins TRBV20-1 and TRBJ2-3, with a possible D match to TRBD2 (5 bases). The CDR3 has 12 residues. Per germline, CDR1 DFQATT and CDR2 SNEGSKA (reference sequence). Trimming removed 6 bases at V and 6 bases at J, with 13 bases between. The CDR3 spells CSAREGADTQYF. The CDR3 DNA sequence: TGCAGTGCCCGAGAGGGAGCGGATACGCAGTATTTT.

The genes are TRBV19 and TRBJ1-5; D is perhaps TRBD1 (6 bases). Between the trimmed V and J ends, which lost 7 bases and 0 bases, there was a span of 10 bases. In germline, CDR1 is LNHDA, CDR2 SQIVND (reference sequence). The CDR3 contains 14 residues. The CDR3 coding sequence is TGTGCCAGTAACTTACAGGGTAGCAATCAGCCCCAGCATTTT. Its translation is CASNLQGSNQPQHF.

V gene TRBV29-1 combines with J gene TRBJ2-3; 7 bases are a match to TRBD2. Losses at the gene ends were 7 bases for V and 5 bases for J; bases not matched to a gene: 18. Germline-derived CDR1 and CDR2 are SQVTM and ANQGSEA. CDR3 length: 16 amino acids. CDR3 in DNA: TGCAGCGCTACTGCGGGACTACAAAATCCCTTAGATACGCAGTATTTT. It specifies CSATAGLQNPLDTQYF.

This clonotype was recorded only once. This chain joins TRBV19 and TRBJ2-3; D possibly corresponds to TRBD1 (6 bases). The V gene's germline CDR1 is LNHDA and CDR2 SQIVND (reference sequence). The V end was cut by 3 bases, the J end by 6 bases, with 13 bases between. This CDR3 is 14 amino acids long. The CDR3 here is CASSMNRVTDTQYF. The CDR3 DNA sequence: TGTGCCAGTAGTATGAACAGGGTGACGGATACGCAGTATTTT.

DNA for the CDR3: TGTGCCAGCAGCCAGGGGGCCTTCACTGAAGCTTTCTTT. It encodes CASSQGAFTEAFF. The V call is TRBV3-1, the J call TRBJ1-1; perhaps TRBD1 as D (6 bases). Looked up from germline, CDR1 is LGHDT and CDR2 is YNNKEL (reference sequence). The CDR3 sequence is 13 residues long. Trimming cost V 3 bases and J 4 bases, with 9 bases left between them.

This sequence joins TRBV20-1 and TRBJ2-5; 14 nucleotides match TRBD2. The CDR3 consists of 14 residues. V lost 5 bases and J lost 6; bases outside the gene matches: 5. The germline CDR1 and CDR2 sequences are DFQATT and SNEGSKA (reference sequence). CDR3 residues: CSAWGLAGDKTQYF. CDR3 in DNA: TGCAGTGCTTGGGGACTAGCGGGGGATAAGACCCAGTACTTC.

The chain is built from TRBV14 and TRBJ1-2, with D tentatively TRBD1 (6 bases). Between the trimmed V and J ends, which lost 2 bases and 8 bases, there was a span of 18 bases. The germline V gene encodes CDR1 SGHDN and CDR2 FVKESK. The CDR3 is 15 residues long. CDR3 region: CASSQQRAGAIGYTF. In nucleotides, the CDR3 is TGTGCCAGCAGCCAACAACGGGCAGGGGCGATCGGCTACACCTTC.

The J gene is TRBJ2-1, the V gene TRBV29-1; the D is unclear. This CDR3 spans 8 amino acids. Germline assignment: CDR1 SQVTM and CDR2 ANQGSEA. V shed 8 bases and J shed 4 bases, with 0 bases lying between them. The CDR3 DNA follows: TGCAGCTACAATGAGCAGTTCTTC. Protein sequence: CSYNEQFF.

V is TRBV11-2 and J is TRBJ1-4; TRBD1 aligns across 7 bases. The junction had 4 bases not matched to a gene; V was cut back by 4 bases and J by 8 bases. Germline V lookup: CDR1 SGHAT, CDR2 FQNNGV. This CDR3 region has 13 residues. The CDR3 is CASSSQGKEKLFF. The CDR3 DNA follows: TGTGCCAGCAGCTCACAGGGGAAAGAAAAACTGTTTTTT.

This chain uses TRBV6-1 with TRBJ1-2; D ambiguous. The germline V and J ends were trimmed by 4 bases and 7 bases, with 7 bases remaining between them. This CDR3 spans 11 amino acids. Germline V gives CDR1 MNHNS, CDR2 SASEGT. The CDR3 nucleotides are TGTGCCAGCAGTGTTTCTGTTGGCTACACCTTC. It is translated as CASSVSVGYTF.

V and J are TRBV6-1 and TRBJ2-1, with D maybe TRBD2 (6 bases). The V gene's germline CDR1 is MNHNS and CDR2 SASEGT. The CDR3 totals 14 residues. V lost 2 bases, J lost 8 bases, and 13 bases lay in between. The CDR3 DNA sequence: TGTGCCAGCAGTGAAAGACTAGGGTGGGATGAGCAGTTCTTC. This encodes CASSERLGWDEQFF.

The rearrangement links TRBV15 to TRBJ2-7; D is perhaps TRBD1 (7 bases). Trimming took off 5 bases at V and 1 base at J, with 18 bases between the two ends. CDR1 is LNHNV, CDR2 YYDKDF, per germline (reference sequence). CDR3 length: 16 amino acids. In nucleotides, the CDR3 is TGTGCCACCAGCCCCCGAGGCGGGACAGCGTCCTACGAGCAGTACTTC. This encodes CATSPRGGTASYEQYF. Complete variable domain (other parts from reference TRBV15 and TRBJ2-7): DAMVIQNPRYQVTQFGKPVTLSCSQTLNHNVMYWYQQKSSQAPKLLFHYYDKDFNNEADTPDNFQSRRPNTSFCFLDIRSPGLGDTAMYLCATSPRGGTASYEQYFGPGTRLTVT.

The V gene is TRBV12-3 or TRBV12-4, the J gene TRBJ2-1, with D perhaps matching TRBD1 or TRBD2 (7 bases each). Trimming took 5 bases from V and 5 from J, leaving 22 bases between them. This CDR3 is 17 amino acids long. CDR3 in DNA: TGTGCCAGCAGTCCTCCCCTAGGGAGGGGGCTGGACAATGAGCAGTTCTTC. Its translation is CASSPPLGRGLDNEQFF.

The V call is TRBV12-3 or TRBV12-4, the J call TRBJ2-1, with 10 bases lining up with TRBD2. The CDR3 is 15 residues long. Unmatched junction bases numbered 5, after V lost 6 bases and J lost 3 bases. This CDR3 reads CASSPTSGVYNEQFF. CDR3 DNA sequence: TGTGCCAGCAGCCCCACTAGCGGGGTCTACAATGAGCAGTTCTTC.

This chain links TRBV4-2 with TRBJ1-2; D not resolved. Germline V gene data show CDR1 as LGHNA and CDR2 as YNFKEQ. Trimming took 2 bases from V and 1 from J, leaving 11 bases between them. This CDR3 spans 15 amino acids. The CDR3 region is CASSQPDGFNYGYTF. In nucleotides, the CDR3 is TGTGCCAGCAGCCAACCGGACGGATTTAACTATGGCTACACCTTC.